This entry describes one TCR beta chain. These data come from a study of blood T cell repertoires in COVID-19. Using immunoSEQ multiplex PCR, the repertoire was profiled, and TCRdb retains in-frame clones only, with some absent. This table holds more than 200,000 clones, approximately 90% found once. This CDR3 region has 14 residues. Trimming pared 4 bases from V and 8 bases from J, leaving 12 bases between. Germline assignment: CDR1 LGHNA and CDR2 YNFKEQ. Sequencing was performed on peripheral blood. This sequence originates from a woman aged 40 to 49 who had recovered from COVID-19. V usage is TRBV4-2 and J usage is TRBJ1-6; D uncertain. CDR3 DNA: TGTGCCAGCAGCCGGAGGGAAATTTATTCACCCCTCCACTTT. This codes for CASSRREIYSPLHF.